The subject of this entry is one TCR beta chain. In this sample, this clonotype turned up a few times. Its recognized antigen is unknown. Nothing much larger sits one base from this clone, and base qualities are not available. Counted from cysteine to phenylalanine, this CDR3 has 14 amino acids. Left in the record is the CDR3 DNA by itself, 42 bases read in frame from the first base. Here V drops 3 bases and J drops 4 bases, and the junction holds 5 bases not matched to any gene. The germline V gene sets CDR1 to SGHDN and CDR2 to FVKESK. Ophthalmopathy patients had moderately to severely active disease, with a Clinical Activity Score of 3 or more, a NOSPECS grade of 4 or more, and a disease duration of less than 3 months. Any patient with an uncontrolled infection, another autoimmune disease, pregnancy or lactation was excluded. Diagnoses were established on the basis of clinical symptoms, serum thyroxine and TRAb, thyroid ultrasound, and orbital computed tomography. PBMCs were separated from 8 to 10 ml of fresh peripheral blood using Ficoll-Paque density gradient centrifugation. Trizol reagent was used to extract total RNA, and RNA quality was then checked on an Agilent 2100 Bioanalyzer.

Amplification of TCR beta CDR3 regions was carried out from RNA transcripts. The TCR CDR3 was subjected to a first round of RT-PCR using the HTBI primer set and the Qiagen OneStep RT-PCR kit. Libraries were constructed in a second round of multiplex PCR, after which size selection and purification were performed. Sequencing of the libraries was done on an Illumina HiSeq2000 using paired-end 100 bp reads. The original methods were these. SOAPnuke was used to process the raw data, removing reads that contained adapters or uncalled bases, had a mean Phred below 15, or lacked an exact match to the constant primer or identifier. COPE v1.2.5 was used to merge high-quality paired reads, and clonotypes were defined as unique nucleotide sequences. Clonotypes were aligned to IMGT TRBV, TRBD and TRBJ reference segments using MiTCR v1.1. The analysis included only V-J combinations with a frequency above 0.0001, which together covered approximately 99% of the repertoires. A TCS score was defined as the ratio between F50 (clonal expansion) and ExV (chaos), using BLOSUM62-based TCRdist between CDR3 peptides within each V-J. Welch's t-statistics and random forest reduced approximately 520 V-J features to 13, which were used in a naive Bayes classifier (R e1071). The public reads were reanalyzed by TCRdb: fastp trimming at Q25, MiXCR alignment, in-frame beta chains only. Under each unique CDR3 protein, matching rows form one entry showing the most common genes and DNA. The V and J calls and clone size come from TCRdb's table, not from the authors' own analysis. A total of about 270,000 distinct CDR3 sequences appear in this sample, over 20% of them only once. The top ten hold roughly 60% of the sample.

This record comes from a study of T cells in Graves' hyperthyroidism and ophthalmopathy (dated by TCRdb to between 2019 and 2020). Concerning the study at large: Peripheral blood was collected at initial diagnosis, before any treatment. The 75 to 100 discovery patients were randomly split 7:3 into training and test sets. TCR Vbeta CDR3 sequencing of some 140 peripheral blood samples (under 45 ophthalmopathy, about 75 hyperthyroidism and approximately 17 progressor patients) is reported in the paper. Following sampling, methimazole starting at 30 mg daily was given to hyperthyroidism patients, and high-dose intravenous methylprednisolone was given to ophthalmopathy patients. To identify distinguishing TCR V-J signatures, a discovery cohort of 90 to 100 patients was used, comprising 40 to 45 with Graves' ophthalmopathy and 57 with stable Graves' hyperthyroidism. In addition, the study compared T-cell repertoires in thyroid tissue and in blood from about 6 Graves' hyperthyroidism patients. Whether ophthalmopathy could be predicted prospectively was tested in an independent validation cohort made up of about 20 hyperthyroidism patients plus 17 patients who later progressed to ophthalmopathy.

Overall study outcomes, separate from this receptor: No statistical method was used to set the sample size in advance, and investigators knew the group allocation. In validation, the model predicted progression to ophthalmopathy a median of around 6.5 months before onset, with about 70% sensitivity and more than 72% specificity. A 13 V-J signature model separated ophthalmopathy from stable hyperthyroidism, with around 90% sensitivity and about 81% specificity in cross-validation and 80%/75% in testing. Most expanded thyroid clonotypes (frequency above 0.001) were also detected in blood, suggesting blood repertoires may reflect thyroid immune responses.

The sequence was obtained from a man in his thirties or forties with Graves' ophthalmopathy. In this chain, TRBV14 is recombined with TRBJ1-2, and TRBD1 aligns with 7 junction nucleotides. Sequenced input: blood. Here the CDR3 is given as CASSHGGGAYGYTF. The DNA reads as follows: TGTGCCAGCAGCCACGGAGGGGGCGCCTATGGCTACACCTTC.